The 12 T cell receptor beta chains below all came from one sample that was sequenced in a study of a mutant IDH1 vaccine in newly diagnosed glioma. Described time point: week 47, end of study. A 20-mer mutant IDH1 peptide at 300 ug was injected subcutaneously with topical imiquimod. The table came from immunoSEQ multiplex PCR; TCRdb's copy has only in-frame clones and leaves some out. The table has some 25,000 clones, over 80% seen once. Their target antigens are unknown. Material: PBMCs, obtained from a glioma patient whose treatment included an IDH1 peptide vaccine. The receptors here all came from a man aged 35 to 55 with glioma. Some clones in this sample may be carry-over from other donors' samples.

This sequence joins TRBV4-1 and TRBJ1-6; tentative D call: TRBD1 (6 bases). Per germline, CDR1 MGHRA and CDR2 YSYEKL. The CDR3 totals 14 residues. Trimming stripped 4 bases from V and 10 bases from J, with 14 bases between. The CDR3 DNA reads as TGCGCCAGCAGCCGAGGAGGGGGAGACTCACCCCTCCACTTT. Residues: CASSRGGGDSPLHF.

The rearrangement joins TRBV2 to TRBJ1-2; 9 bases map to TRBD1. V lost 4 bases and J lost 4; bases outside the gene matches: 4. This CDR3 contains 14 residues. Germline CDR1 and CDR2: SNHLY and FYNNEI. CDR3 in amino acids: CASSAGTGIYGYTF. CDR3 in DNA: TGTGCCAGCAGTGCCGGGACAGGGATCTATGGCTACACCTTC.

The genes are TRBV19 and TRBJ1-3; D is possibly TRBD1 (5 bases). V was pared by 7 bases and J by 0 bases, with 10 bases between. Germline assignment: CDR1 LNHDA and CDR2 SQIVND (reference sequence). There are 14 residues in the CDR3. The CDR3 DNA follows: TGTGCCAGTAAAAGGGACTACTCTGGAAACACCATATATTTT. This gives the protein CASKRDYSGNTIYF. Combining the CDR3 with reference TRBV19 and TRBJ1-3 gives the whole variable domain DGGITQSPKYLFRKEGQNVTLSCEQNLNHDAMYWYRQDPGQGLRLIYYSQIVNDFQKGDIAEGYSVSREKKESFPLTVTSAQKNPTAFYLCASKRDYSGNTIYFGEGSWLTVV.

This clone has just a few counts. The J gene is TRBJ2-3, the V gene TRBV10-1; D perhaps matches TRBD1 (6 bases). Germline values: CDR1 WNHNN, CDR2 SYGVQD (reference sequence). V was clipped by 2 bases and J by 3 bases, with 12 bases between them. This CDR3 is 15 amino acids long. CDR3 sequence reads: CASSEQQGGTDTQYF. CDR3 nucleotide sequence: TGCGCCAGCAGTGAGCAACAGGGCGGGACAGATACGCAGTATTTT.

V usage is TRBV11-2 and J usage is TRBJ1-1; 10 bases are a match to TRBD1. Germline V CDR1 and CDR2: SGHAT, FQNNGV. The CDR3 extends over 18 amino acids. J was trimmed by 1 base and V by 5 bases; bases with no gene match: 13. For the CDR3, the DNA is TGTGCCAGCAGCACTCGGAGCCGACAGGGGGCGCCGAACACTGAAGCTTTCTTT. Translated: CASSTRSRQGAPNTEAFF.

The chain links TRBV7-2 to TRBJ1-6; D is unresolved. In germline, CDR1 is SGHTA, CDR2 FQGNSA. The CDR3 runs to 15 residues. V lost 4 bases and J lost 7, with 14 bases in between. In DNA, the CDR3 is TGTGCCAGCAGCTCCCTGGGAGTGAGGAATTCACCCCTCCACTTT. The encoded protein is CASSSLGVRNSPLHF.

The chain joins TRBV27 to TRBJ2-1; 11 nucleotides match TRBD1. The CDR3 runs to 14 residues. Per the germline V gene, CDR1 is MNHEY and CDR2 is SMNVEV (reference sequence). The V and J ends lost 5 bases and 6 bases, in that order; junction bases with no gene match: 3. CDR3 loop: CASSIGTGGNEQFF. Here the CDR3 DNA reads TGTGCCAGCAGTATCGGGACAGGGGGCAATGAGCAGTTCTTC.

This clone has a handful of counts. The genes are TRBV4-1 and TRBJ2-7; 8 bases fit TRBD1. CDR3 length: 15 amino acids. Unmatched junction bases numbered 1, after V lost 0 bases and J lost 0 bases. In germline, CDR1 is MGHRA, CDR2 YSYEKL. The CDR3 DNA sequence: TGCGCCAGCAGCCAAGAGGACAGGGTCTCCTACGAGCAGTACTTC. Translating it yields CASSQEDRVSYEQYF.

The chain has TRBV15 and TRBJ1-1, with a weak D call TRBD1 (6 bases). V lost 3 bases and J 1 base, leaving 12 bases between the germline ends. The germline V gene has CDR1 LNHNV and CDR2 YYDKDF (reference sequence). The CDR3 consists of 15 residues. Here the CDR3 reads CATSRGTGRNTEAFF. In DNA, the CDR3 is TGTGCCACCAGCAGGGGAACAGGGCGGAACACTGAAGCTTTCTTT.

The DNA for the CDR3 is TGTGCCAGCAGCCAAGAGATGACTTCCGACGAGCAGTACTTC. It encodes CASSQEMTSDEQYF. The chain is built from TRBV14 and TRBJ2-7; D is ambiguous. The germline V gene encodes CDR1 SGHDN and CDR2 FVKESK. V lost 0 bases to trimming and J lost 5 bases, with 11 bases between them. This CDR3 has 14 amino acids.

The V and J genes are TRBV4-2 and TRBJ2-5, with D maybe TRBD1 (5 bases). The CDR3 contains 15 residues. Germline CDR1 reads LGHNA; CDR2 reads YNFKEQ. V lost 0 bases to trimming and J lost 3 bases, with 11 bases between them. This CDR3 reads CASSQEPREEETQYF. CDR3 coding DNA: TGTGCCAGCAGCCAAGAACCCAGGGAAGAAGAGACCCAGTACTTC.

The chain is built from TRBV4-1 and TRBJ2-7, with 12 bases matching TRBD2. The CDR3 contains 15 residues. Germline loops: CDR1 MGHRA, CDR2 YSYEKL. V gave up 5 bases and J gave up 1 base; unmatched junction bases: 3. The CDR3 region is CASSVGLAGSYEQYF. The DNA of the CDR3 is TGCGCCAGCAGCGTCGGACTAGCGGGATCCTACGAGCAGTACTTC.